This T cell receptor beta chain came from a study of T cells after posttransplantation cyclophosphamide. Study-wide findings and caveats: TRB overlap between skin or GI tissue T cells and blood was limited. Later blood repertoires were often dominated by clones from the donor CD8+ memory compartment. After PTCy, TRB diversity resembled that of CNI/methotrexate controls.

Only in-frame clones appear in the TCRdb table, and some are missing; sequencing was by immunoSEQ multiplex PCR. This sample carries about 5,000 clones, none of them present only once. The junction had 7 bases not matched to a gene; V was cut back by 2 bases and J by 3 bases. Per the germline V gene, CDR1 is SEHNR and CDR2 is FQNEAQ (reference sequence). The CDR3 is 16 amino acids. This clone was observed at least ten times. Its antigen is not identified. Cyclophosphamide on days +3 and +4 followed busulfan-fludarabine conditioning and a marrow graft. The source material was PBMCs, sampled after allogeneic stem cell transplant with posttransplant cyclophosphamide. The receptor comes from a male patient aged 55 to 70 who received an allogeneic stem cell transplant from a related donor, was CMV-positive, and had no GVHD. The graft donor may be the source of some T cells. The V gene is TRBV7-9, the J gene TRBJ1-3; TRBD1 aligns across 7 bases. This CDR3 reads CASSLTDRAGGNTIYF. The CDR3 DNA is TGTGCCAGCAGCTTAACCGACAGGGCGGGTGGAAACACCATATATTTT.